Described below is a single T cell receptor beta chain sequence and its context. Antigen specificity is unknown. The data were taken from a study of T cells expressing NK-cell markers. About the research overall: Sorted CD3+CD56-NKG2C+, CD3+CD56+NKG2C- and CD3+CD56+NKG2C+ T cells were the source of the TCR beta repertoires. Seven HCMV-seropositive donors and one seronegative donor made up the eight sequenced donors.

TCRdb re-called the 5' RACE reads and shows each CDR3 protein once, DNA omitted. The sample's table shows approximately 460,000 distinct CDR3 sequences. The length of the CDR3 is 12 residues. The germline V gene encodes CDR1 SGHTA and CDR2 FQGNSA. Study-level findings and limits: Of the CD8+ T cells in five or six donors, roughly 1.0-7.0% belonged to dominant NKG2C+ clonotypes. The study found these clonotypes also leading the CD3+CD56-NKG2C+ fraction in a few donors.

Source material: blood T cells: a sorted CD56 or NKG2C T cell subset, CD4+ or CD8+ T cells, or bulk PBMC T cells (not recorded which). The TCR sequence derives from a woman aged 18-69 years in good health. The gene calls are TRBV7-2 and TRBJ1-2; the D call of TRBD1 rests on TCRdb alone, since no DNA is present to check it. CDR3 region: CASSINRGGYTF. Together with reference TRBV7-2 and TRBJ1-2, the CDR3 gives the full variable domain: GAGVSQSPSNKVTEKGKDVELRCDPISGHTALYWYRQSLGQGLEFLIYFQGNSAPDKSGLPSDRFSAERTGGSVSTLTIQRTQQEDSAVYLCASSINRGGYTFGSGTRLTVV.